This T cell receptor (beta chain) was recovered during a study of T cells in localized non-small cell lung cancer. Findings and limits, study-wide: Median around 56 top-100 tumor clones were shared with paired adjacent lung. Heterogeneity cannot be ruled out, as sequencing used one tumor region only. Uninvolved adjacent lung showed the highest T cell clonality, exceeding tumor. Density of T cells in blood, when higher, went with longer overall survival.

This CDR3 comprises 12 residues. Germline V gene sequence: CDR1 KGHSH, CDR2 LQKENI. The trim removed 3 bases at V and 8 bases at J, leaving 2 bases unmatched. Sequencing used immunoSEQ multiplex PCR; TCRdb keeps in-frame clones, though not all of them. Among 53,000 or so clones, around 80% were seen once, and the ten largest hold about 18%. To note about this clone: The antigen is not known.

Sequenced material: peripheral blood mononuclear cells, taken before any cancer treatment. The origin of this receptor is a man aged 35 to 70 with stage III lung adenocarcinoma. This chain joins TRBV18 and TRBJ1-2; TRBD1 matches at 8 bases. The CDR3 region is CASSPTGEGYTF. The CDR3 coding sequence is TGTGCCAGCTCACCGACAGGGGAAGGCTACACCTTC.